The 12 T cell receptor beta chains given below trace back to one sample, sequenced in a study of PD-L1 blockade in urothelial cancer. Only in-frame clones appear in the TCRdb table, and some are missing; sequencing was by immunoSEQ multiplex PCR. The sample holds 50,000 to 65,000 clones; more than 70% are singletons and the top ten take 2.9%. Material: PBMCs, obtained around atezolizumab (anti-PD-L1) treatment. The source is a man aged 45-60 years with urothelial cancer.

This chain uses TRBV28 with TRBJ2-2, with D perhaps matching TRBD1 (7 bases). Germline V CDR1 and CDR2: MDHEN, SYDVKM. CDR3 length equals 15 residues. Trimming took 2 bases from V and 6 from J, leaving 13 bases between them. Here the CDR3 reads CASSLVRRGAGELFF. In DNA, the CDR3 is TGTGCCAGCAGTTTAGTCCGCAGGGGGGCCGGGGAGCTGTTTTTT.

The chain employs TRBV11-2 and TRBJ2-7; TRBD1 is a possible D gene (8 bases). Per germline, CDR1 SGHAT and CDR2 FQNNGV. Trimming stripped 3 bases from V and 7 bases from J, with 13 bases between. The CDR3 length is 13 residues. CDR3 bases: TGTGCCAGCAGCTTCGGACAGGGAGGGGAGCAGTACTTC. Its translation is CASSFGQGGEQYF.

CDR3 nucleotides: TGTGCCAGCAGTGTAATCAGACAGGGCGGCGGGGAGCTGTTTTTT. It yields the protein CASSVIRQGGGELFF. The chain has TRBV6-5 and TRBJ2-2; 7 bases align to TRBD1. CDR3 length: 15 amino acids. V shed 5 bases and J 7 bases; nucleotides not matched to a gene: 10. The germline V gene encodes CDR1 MNHEY and CDR2 SVGAGI.

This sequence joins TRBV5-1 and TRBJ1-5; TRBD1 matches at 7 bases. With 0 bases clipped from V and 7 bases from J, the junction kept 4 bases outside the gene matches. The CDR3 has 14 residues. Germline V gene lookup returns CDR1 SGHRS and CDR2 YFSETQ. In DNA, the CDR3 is TGCGCCAGCAGCTTGGGGGCAGGGGGGCAGCCCCAGCATTTT. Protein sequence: CASSLGAGGQPQHF.

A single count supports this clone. CDR3 protein: CASSLLTGPDANTGELFF. DNA of the CDR3: TGTGCCAGCAGCTTACTTACAGGCCCCGACGCGAACACCGGGGAGCTGTTTTTT. The V gene is TRBV11-2, the J gene TRBJ2-2; D is possibly TRBD1 (5 bases). V dropped 2 bases and J dropped 0 bases, with 16 bases sitting between them. From germline, CDR1 is SGHAT and CDR2 FQNNGV. The CDR3 has 18 residues.

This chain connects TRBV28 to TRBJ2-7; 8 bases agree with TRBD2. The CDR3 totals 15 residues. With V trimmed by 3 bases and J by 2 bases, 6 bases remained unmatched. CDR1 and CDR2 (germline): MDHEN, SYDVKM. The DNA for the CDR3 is TGTGCCAGCAGTTTTGTCCGGGGACTAGCCTACGAGCAGTACTTC. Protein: CASSFVRGLAYEQYF.

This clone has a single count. The CDR3 reads CASSLRDSQETQYF. The CDR3 DNA is TGTGCCAGCTCACTACGTGACAGCCAAGAGACCCAGTACTTC. The chain is built from TRBV18 and TRBJ2-5; the D gene is possibly TRBD1 (5 bases). CDR1 KGHSH and CDR2 LQKENI come from the germline V gene. CDR3 size: 14 residues. Trimming pared 4 bases from V and 1 base from J, leaving 10 bases between.

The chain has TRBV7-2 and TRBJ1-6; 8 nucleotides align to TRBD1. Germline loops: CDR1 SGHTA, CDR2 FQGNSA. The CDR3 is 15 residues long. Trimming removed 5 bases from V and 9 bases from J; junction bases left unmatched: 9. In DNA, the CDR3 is TGTGCCAGCAGCCACCGGACAGGGTTATTTTCACCCCTCCACTTT. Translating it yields CASSHRTGLFSPLHF.

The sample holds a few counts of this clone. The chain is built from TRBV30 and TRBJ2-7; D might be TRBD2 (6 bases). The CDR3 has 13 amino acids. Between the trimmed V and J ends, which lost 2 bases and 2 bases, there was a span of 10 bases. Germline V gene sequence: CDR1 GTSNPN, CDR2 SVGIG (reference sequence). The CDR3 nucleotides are TGTGCCTGGAGTCACCGGAGGGCCTACGAGCAGTACTTC. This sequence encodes CAWSHRRAYEQYF. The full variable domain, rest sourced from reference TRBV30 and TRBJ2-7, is SQTIHQWPATLVQPVGSPLSLECTVEGTSNPNLYWYRQAAGRGLQLLFYSVGIGQISSEVPQNLSASRPQDRQFILSSKKLLLSDSGFYLCAWSHRRAYEQYFGPGTRLTVT.

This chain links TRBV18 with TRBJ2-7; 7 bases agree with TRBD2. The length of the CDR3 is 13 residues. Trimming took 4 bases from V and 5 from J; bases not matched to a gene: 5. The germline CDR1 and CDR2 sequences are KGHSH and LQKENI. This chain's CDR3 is CASSLTSWDEQYF. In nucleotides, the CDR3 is TGTGCCAGCTCACTGACTAGCTGGGACGAGCAGTACTTC.

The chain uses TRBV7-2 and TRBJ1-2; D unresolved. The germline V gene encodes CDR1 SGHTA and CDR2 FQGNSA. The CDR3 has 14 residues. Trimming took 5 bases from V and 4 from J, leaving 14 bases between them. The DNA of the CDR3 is TGTGCCAGCAGCCCCTTGAGTCAGGCCTATGGCTACACCTTC. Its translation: CASSPLSQAYGYTF.

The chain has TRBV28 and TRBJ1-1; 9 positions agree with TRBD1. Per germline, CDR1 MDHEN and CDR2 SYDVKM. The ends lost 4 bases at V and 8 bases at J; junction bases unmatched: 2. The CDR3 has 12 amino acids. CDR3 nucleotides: TGTGCCAGCAGTTGGGGGACAGGGGAAGCTTTCTTT. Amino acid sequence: CASSWGTGEAFF.